Following are 19 T cell receptor beta chains from one sample sequenced in a study of technical replicates of blood from a few donors (dated by TCRdb to the late 2010s). The library was produced with the immunoSEQ multiplex PCR assay. TCRdb took this table from immuneACCESS and kept in-frame rearrangements with V and J called. Such tables lack part of the clones; where checked against another copy, unresolved V genes explain under half of the gap, and the rest is unexplained. In all, the sample holds 60,000 to 80,000 clones, and roughly nine tenths of those were seen once. The ten biggest clones cover around 0.37% of the sample. The specimen was T cells isolated from PBMCs. Receptors were obtained from a human donor in good health.

The chain uses TRBV10-3 and TRBJ2-7; D is unresolved. Germline CDR1 and CDR2: ENHRY and SYGVKD. Deletions cut 5 bases from V and 0 bases from J, with 14 bases between. The CDR3 has 15 amino acids. The CDR3 is CAISLRLYSSYEQYF. The DNA of the CDR3 is TGTGCCATCAGTCTCAGACTGTATTCCTCCTACGAGCAGTACTTC.

The gene calls are TRBV28 and TRBJ2-7, with D perhaps matching TRBD2 (6 bases). Trimming removed 2 bases from V and 3 bases from J, with 11 bases in between. The CDR3 is 14 residues long. Germline V gene sequence: CDR1 MDHEN, CDR2 SYDVKM. CDR3 loop: CASSLTGARYEQYF. CDR3 in DNA: TGTGCCAGCAGTTTAACGGGAGCTCGCTACGAGCAGTACTTC.

Turning to this clone: Germline and junction disagree at one end, which may indicate a read error. The gene calls are TRBV9 and TRBJ2-3, with 9 bases matching TRBD2. In germline, CDR1 is SGDLS, CDR2 YYNGEE. This CDR3 is built from 13 residues. CDR3 nucleotide sequence: TGTGCCAGCAGCGTAGGGGCTAGCGGGACCCCCGTTTTT. Translating gives CASSVGASGTPVF.

The chain is built from TRBV27 and TRBJ2-5, with 10 bases identical to TRBD1. Trimming took 4 bases from V and 4 from J; bases not matched to a gene: 9. Germline V gene lookup returns CDR1 MNHEY and CDR2 SMNVEV (reference sequence). CDR3 length: 16 amino acids. The CDR3 sequence is CASSSAPGTGVETQYF. CDR3 DNA sequence: TGTGCCAGCAGTTCAGCCCCCGGGACAGGGGTAGAGACCCAGTACTTC.

The chain links TRBV4-3 to TRBJ1-1; 7 nucleotides line up with TRBD1. The germline CDR1 and CDR2 sequences are LGHNA and YSLEER. The CDR3 has 14 amino acids. The junction had 5 bases not matched to a gene; V was cut back by 3 bases and J by 4 bases. The CDR3 here is CASSHYRGGTEAFF. The CDR3 DNA reads as TGCGCCAGCAGCCACTACAGGGGCGGCACTGAAGCTTTCTTT.

The chain employs TRBV9 and TRBJ2-1; a weak D match, TRBD1 (6 bases). The CDR3 has 11 residues. V lost 2 bases and J lost 15, with 12 bases in between. CDR1 and CDR2 (germline): SGDLS, YYNGEE. The CDR3 here is CASSVSGEMFF. Written as DNA, the CDR3 is TGTGCCAGCAGCGTCTCAGGGGAAATGTTCTTC. Together with reference TRBV9 and TRBJ2-1, the CDR3 gives the full variable domain: DSGVTQTPKHLITATGQRVTLRCSPRSGDLSVYWYQQSLDQGLQFLIQYYNGEERAKGNILERFSAQQFPDLHSELNLSSLELGDSALYFCASSVSGEMFFGPGTRLTVL.

The rearrangement links TRBV5-4 to TRBJ2-7, with TRBD2 identical over 14 bases. Looked up from germline, CDR1 is SGHNT and CDR2 is YYREEE (reference sequence). This CDR3 contains 14 residues. V was pared by 3 bases and J by 5 bases, with 1 base of the junction left unmatched. The CDR3 DNA follows: TGTGCCAGCAGCTCGGGACTAGCGGGAGACGAGCAGTACTTC. This encodes CASSSGLAGDEQYF.

The chain recombines TRBV28 with TRBJ2-1; 7 positions agree with TRBD2. CDR1 is MDHEN, CDR2 SYDVKM, per germline. V lost 7 bases to trimming and J lost 7 bases; unmatched junction nucleotides: 10. The CDR3 length is 14 residues. CDR3 sequence (DNA): TGTGCCAGCACCCCAATGGGGGAGGGTAATGAGCAGTTCTTC. Translating gives CASTPMGEGNEQFF.

The chain combines TRBV6-5 with TRBJ1-1, with 12 bases aligning to TRBD1. Germline loops: CDR1 MNHEY, CDR2 SVGAGI. This CDR3 spans 14 amino acids. Unmatched junction bases numbered 10, after V lost 10 bases and J lost 7 bases. The CDR3 DNA reads TGTGCCACCTCCTGGGACAGGGGGCCGGTTGAAGCTTTCTTT. Residues: CATSWDRGPVEAFF.

The sample holds a few counts of this clone. The chain employs TRBV30 and TRBJ1-1; maybe TRBD1 (5 bases). Germline CDR1 GTSNPN, CDR2 SVGIG (reference sequence). The CDR3 totals 12 residues. The germline V and J ends were trimmed by 3 bases and 5 bases, with 10 bases remaining between them. CDR3 in DNA: TGTGCCTGGAGAGGGGAAAGAACTGAAGCTTTCTTT. It codes for CAWRGERTEAFF.

This clone was seen only once. The rearrangement joins TRBV6-6 to TRBJ1-5; D perhaps matches TRBD1 (6 bases). The germline gives CDR1 MNHNY, CDR2 SVGAGI (reference sequence). This CDR3 is built from 16 residues. V was cut by 6 bases and J by 4 bases, with 19 bases left in between. CDR3 coding DNA: TGTGCCAGCAGCCTATCCCACGACAGGACAAATCAGCCCCAGCATTTT. This sequence encodes CASSLSHDRTNQPQHF.

The chain combines TRBV6-5 with TRBJ2-1; 10 bases fit TRBD2. The CDR3 spans 15 residues. Per the germline V gene, CDR1 is MNHEY and CDR2 is SVGAGI. Losses at the gene ends were 6 bases for V and 0 bases for J; bases not matched to a gene: 2. The CDR3 DNA is TGTGCCAGCAGAGCTAGCGGGAGCTCCTACAATGAGCAGTTCTTC. Amino acid sequence: CASRASGSSYNEQFF.

The chain couples TRBV5-1 to TRBJ2-7, with TRBD1 matching 9 bases. CDR3 length: 13 residues. Germline-derived CDR1 and CDR2 are SGHRS and YFSETQ. V lost 3 bases, J lost 7 bases, and 5 bases stayed unmatched. The CDR3 protein is CASSSTGGGEQYF. The CDR3 bases are TGCGCCAGCAGCTCGACAGGGGGTGGAGAGCAGTACTTC.

The V and J genes are TRBV10-1 and TRBJ2-7; a possible D gene is TRBD2 (5 bases). Trimming shortened V by 6 bases and J by 6 bases, and 15 bases separated the two germline ends. Per germline, CDR1 WNHNN and CDR2 SYGVQD (reference sequence). The CDR3 is 13 residues long. CDR3: CASSLLEGGEQYF. CDR3 coding DNA: TGCGCCAGCAGCCTCCTCGAGGGTGGCGAGCAGTACTTC.

This clone appeared a few times. The chain couples TRBV2 to TRBJ1-2; maybe TRBD1 (5 bases). The germline V gene encodes CDR1 SNHLY and CDR2 FYNNEI. V lost 10 bases and J lost 1, with 16 bases in between. This CDR3 has 14 residues. CDR3 residues: CAKPRDGSNYGYTF. The CDR3 DNA reads TGTGCCAAACCTAGGGACGGGAGTAACTATGGCTACACCTTC.

The V call is TRBV6-5, the J call TRBJ2-2; 13 bases align to TRBD2. Germline V gene lookup returns CDR1 MNHEY and CDR2 SVGAGI. CDR3 size: 15 residues. J lost 7 bases, V lost 5 bases, and 4 bases had no gene match. The CDR3 coding sequence is TGTGCCAGCAGTGGACTAGCGGGAGTTGTCGGGGAGCTGTTTTTT. Amino acids: CASSGLAGVVGELFF.

The chain combines TRBV15 with TRBJ2-1; D unresolved. This CDR3 has 17 residues. The germline V gene has CDR1 LNHNV and CDR2 YYDKDF (reference sequence). Deletions cut 5 bases from V and 2 bases from J, with 19 bases between. This CDR3 is CATSLRPMHVAYNEQFF. The CDR3 DNA reads as TGTGCCACCAGCCTCAGGCCGATGCACGTGGCCTACAATGAGCAGTTCTTC.

This clone was counted only a few times. The chain uses TRBV2 and TRBJ2-7, with 7 nucleotides matching TRBD2. Per germline, CDR1 SNHLY and CDR2 FYNNEI. The ends lost 7 bases at V and 2 bases at J; junction bases unmatched: 5. This CDR3 has 13 amino acids. CDR3 sequence: CASTQRGTYEQYF. Written as DNA, the CDR3 is TGTGCCAGCACGCAGCGGGGAACCTACGAGCAGTACTTC. Combining the CDR3 with reference TRBV2 and TRBJ2-7 gives the whole variable domain EPEVTQTPSHQVTQMGQEVILRCVPISNHLYFYWYRQILGQKVEFLVSFYNNEISEKSEIFDDQFSVERPDGSNFTLKIRSTKLEDSAMYFCASTQRGTYEQYFGPGTRLTVT.

The chain links TRBV5-5 to TRBJ1-1, with 7 bases aligning to TRBD1. V lost 1 base and J lost 1; bases outside the gene matches: 4. CDR1 is SGHKS, CDR2 YYEKEE, per germline (reference sequence). This CDR3 comprises 15 residues. Written as DNA, the CDR3 is TGTGCCAGCAGCTTGCTGGGACAGTCGAACACTGAAGCTTTCTTT. Residues: CASSLLGQSNTEAFF.